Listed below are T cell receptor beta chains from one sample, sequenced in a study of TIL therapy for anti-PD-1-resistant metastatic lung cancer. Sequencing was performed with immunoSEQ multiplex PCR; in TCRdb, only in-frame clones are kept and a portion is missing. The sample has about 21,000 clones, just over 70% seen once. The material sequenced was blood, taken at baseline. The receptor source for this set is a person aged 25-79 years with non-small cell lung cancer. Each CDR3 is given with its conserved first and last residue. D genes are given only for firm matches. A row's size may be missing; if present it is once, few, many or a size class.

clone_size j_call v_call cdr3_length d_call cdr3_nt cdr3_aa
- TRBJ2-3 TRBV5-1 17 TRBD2 TGCGCCAGCAGCACCGGACTAGCGGGGGGGCTCACAGATACGCAGTATTTT CASSTGLAGGLTDTQYF
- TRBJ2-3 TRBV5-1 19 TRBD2 TGCGCCAGCAGCGACTCCCGCGGGAGCGGGGGTTATAGCACAGATACGCAGTATTTT CASSDSRGSGGYSTDTQYF
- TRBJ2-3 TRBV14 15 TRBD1 TGTGCCAGCAGCCCTAGACAGGGGGACGCAGATACGCAGTATTTT CASSPRQGDADTQYF
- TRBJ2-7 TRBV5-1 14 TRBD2 TGCGCCAGCAGCTCCGCGGGGGGTTGGGGCGAGCAGTACTTC CASSSAGGWGEQYF
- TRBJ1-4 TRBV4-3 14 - TGCGCCAGCAGCCAATCCCGACCTAATGAAAAACTGTTTTTT CASSQSRPNEKLFF
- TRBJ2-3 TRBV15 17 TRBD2 TGTGCCACCAGCAGAGTTATTAGCGGGGGCCGCACAGATACGCAGTATTTT CATSRVISGGRTDTQYF
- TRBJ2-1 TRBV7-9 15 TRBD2 TGTGCCAGCAGCCCAACTAGCGGCGCCTACAATGAGCAGTTCTTC CASSPTSGAYNEQFF
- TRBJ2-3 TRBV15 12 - TGTGCCACCAGCAGAGATCGAGATACGCAGTATTTT CATSRDRDTQYF
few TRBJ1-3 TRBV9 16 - TGTGCCAGCAGCGTAGCCTCACAGGGCTCTGGAAACACCATATATTTT CASSVASQGSGNTIYF
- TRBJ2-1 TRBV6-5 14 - TGTGCCAGCAGCACCTTGAGCTCCTACAATGAGCAGTTCTTC CASSTLSSYNEQFF
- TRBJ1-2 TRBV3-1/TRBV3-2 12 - TGTGCCAGCAGCCCCTGGAAGGGGCCAAACACCTTC CASSPWKGPNTF
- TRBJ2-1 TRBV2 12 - TGTGCCAGCAGACTAGATGGCAATGAGCAGTTCTTC CASRLDGNEQFF
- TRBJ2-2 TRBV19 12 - TGTGCCAGTAGTATTGGAAACGGGGAGCTGTTTTTT CASSIGNGELFF
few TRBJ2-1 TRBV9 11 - TGTGCCAGCGCTGGAGGCTATGAGCAGTTCTTC CASAGGYEQFF
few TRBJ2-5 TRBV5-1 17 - TGCGCCAGCAGACCCGTTGGAGCCGGCGGTTACCAAGAGACCCAGTACTTC CASRPVGAGGYQETQYF
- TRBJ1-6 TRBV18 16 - TGTGCCAGCTCACCGGGAGAAGGAACTTATAATTCACCCCTCCACTTT CASSPGEGTYNSPLHF
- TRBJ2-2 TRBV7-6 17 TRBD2 TGTGCCAGCAGCTTAAAACTAGCGGGAGCGAACACCGGGGAGCTGTTTTTT CASSLKLAGANTGELFF
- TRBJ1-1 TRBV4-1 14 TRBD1 TGCGCCAGCAGCAGACAGGGGGTAGACACTGAAGCTTTCTTT CASSRQGVDTEAFF
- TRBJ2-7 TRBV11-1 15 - TGTGCCAGCAGCCCAGGGGGCCGGGGGGCCTACGAGCAGTACTTC CASSPGGRGAYEQYF
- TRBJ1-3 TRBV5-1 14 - TGCGCCAGCAGCTCCGAACTCTCTGGAAACACCATATATTTT CASSSELSGNTIYF
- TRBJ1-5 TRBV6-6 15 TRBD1 TGTGCCAGCACCAAGAAACAGGGGGGCAATCAGCCCCAGCATTTT CASTKKQGGNQPQHF
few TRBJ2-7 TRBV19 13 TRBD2 TGTGCCACCTCTATTCTAGCGGGCTACGAGCAGTACTTC CATSILAGYEQYF
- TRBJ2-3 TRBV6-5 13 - TGTGCCAGCAGGACACAGGGCCCAGATACGCAGTATTTT CASRTQGPDTQYF
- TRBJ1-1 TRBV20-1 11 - TGCAGTGCTAACAGGGACACTGAAGCTTTCTTT CSANRDTEAFF
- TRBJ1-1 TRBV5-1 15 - TGCGCCAGCAGCCCGGGGGACCCTTTGAACACTGAAGCTTTCTTT CASSPGDPLNTEAFF
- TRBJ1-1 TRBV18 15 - TGTGCCAGCTCACAACCGGGACATGACCGTACTGAAGCTTTCTTT CASSQPGHDRTEAFF
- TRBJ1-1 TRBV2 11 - TGTGCCAGCACCCCTTTCAGTGAAGCTTTCTTT CASTPFSEAFF
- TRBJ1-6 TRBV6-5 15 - TGTGCCAGCAGTTACTCCGGGATCTTTAATTCACCCCTCCACTTT CASSYSGIFNSPLHF
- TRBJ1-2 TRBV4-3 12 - TGCGCCAGCAGCCAAGACTGGGGCGGCTACACCTTC CASSQDWGGYTF
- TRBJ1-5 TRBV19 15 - TGTGCCAGTAGGACAGGACAGACTAGCAATCAGCCCCAGCATTTT CASRTGQTSNQPQHF
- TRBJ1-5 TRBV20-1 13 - TGCAGTGCTAGTCAGGGGAGCGGCCAGCCCCAGCATTTT CSASQGSGQPQHF
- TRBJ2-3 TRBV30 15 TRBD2 TGTGCCTGGAGCCTCCCTAGCGGATCCACAGATACGCAGTATTTT CAWSLPSGSTDTQYF
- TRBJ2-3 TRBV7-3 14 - TGTGCCAGCAGCTTAGGAGGCGGGTCAGATACGCAGTATTTT CASSLGGGSDTQYF
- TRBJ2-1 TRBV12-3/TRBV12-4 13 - TGTGCCAGCAGTTTTTATCCTTACAATGAGCAGTTCTTC CASSFYPYNEQFF
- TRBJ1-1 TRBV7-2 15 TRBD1 TGTGCCAGCAGCTTATTCAGGGGGTCTGACACTGAAGCTTTCTTT CASSLFRGSDTEAFF
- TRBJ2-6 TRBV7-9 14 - TGTGCCAGCAGTCACCCTTCTGGGGCCAACGTCCTGACTTTC CASSHPSGANVLTF
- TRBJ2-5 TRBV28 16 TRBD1 TGTGCCAGCAGTCCTGGACAGGGAAATATTATAGAGACCCAGTACTTC CASSPGQGNIIETQYF
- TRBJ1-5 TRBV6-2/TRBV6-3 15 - TGTGCCAGCAGTTACGGAGGGAATAGCAATCAGCCCCAGCATTTT CASSYGGNSNQPQHF
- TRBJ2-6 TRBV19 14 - TGTGCCAGTAGTAACAGGGCTGGGGCCAACGTCCTGACTTTC CASSNRAGANVLTF
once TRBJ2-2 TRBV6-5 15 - TGTGCCAGCAGCCCCAGGGGGGCGAACACCGGGGAGCTGTTTTTT CASSPRGANTGELFF
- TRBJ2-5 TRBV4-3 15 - TGCGCCAGCAGCCAAGATGGTCTAGCGTCGGAGACCCAGTACTTC CASSQDGLASETQYF
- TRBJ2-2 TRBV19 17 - TGTGCCAGTAGTGCGGGACTCCCTGTGATGAAGCCCGGGGAGCTGTTTTTT CASSAGLPVMKPGELFF
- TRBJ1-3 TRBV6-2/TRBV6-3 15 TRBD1 TGTGCCAGCAGTTACGGAACAGGGGATGGAAACACCATATATTTT CASSYGTGDGNTIYF
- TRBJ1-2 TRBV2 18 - TGTGCCAGCAGTGAATGGAATACAGGCAGGATGCGGTCTAATGGCTACACCTTC CASSEWNTGRMRSNGYTF
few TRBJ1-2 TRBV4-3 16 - TGCGCCAGCAGCCCCCCAGGAACATCAAGCGGCTATGGCTACACCTTC CASSPPGTSSGYGYTF
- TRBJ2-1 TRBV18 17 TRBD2 TGTGCCAGCTCCCCAGCCCTAGCGGGGTTCTCAATCAATGAGCAGTTCTTC CASSPALAGFSINEQFF
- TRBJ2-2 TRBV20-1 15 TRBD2 TGCAGTGCTAGTCTCGGGACTAGCGACGCCGGGGAGCTGTTTTTT CSASLGTSDAGELFF
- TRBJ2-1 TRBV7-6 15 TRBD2 TGTGCCAGCAGCTCGGGACTAGCGGGCAAAGGAGAGCAGTTCTTC CASSSGLAGKGEQFF
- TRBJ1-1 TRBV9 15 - TGTGCCAGCTCCTATAGGGGGGGACCGAACACTGAAGCTTTCTTT CASSYRGGPNTEAFF
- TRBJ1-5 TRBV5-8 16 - TGTGCCAGCAGCTTTAAGGACTTTACAGAGGGGCAGCCCCAGCATTTT CASSFKDFTEGQPQHF
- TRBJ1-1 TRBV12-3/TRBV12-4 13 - TGTGCCAGCAGTTTGGGCTGGAACACTGAAGCTTTCTTT CASSLGWNTEAFF
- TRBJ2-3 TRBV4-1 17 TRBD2 TGCGCCAGCAGCCAAGTGAGACTAGCGGGGATCACAGATACGCAGTATTTT CASSQVRLAGITDTQYF
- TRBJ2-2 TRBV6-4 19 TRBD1 TGTGCCAGCAGTGCTCGCGTGCCGACAGGGGGCGCCTTCACCGGGGAGCTGTTTTTT CASSARVPTGGAFTGELFF
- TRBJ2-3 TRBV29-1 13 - TGCACCGGAGGGGTAGGGCTAATGGATACGCAGTATTTT CTGGVGLMDTQYF